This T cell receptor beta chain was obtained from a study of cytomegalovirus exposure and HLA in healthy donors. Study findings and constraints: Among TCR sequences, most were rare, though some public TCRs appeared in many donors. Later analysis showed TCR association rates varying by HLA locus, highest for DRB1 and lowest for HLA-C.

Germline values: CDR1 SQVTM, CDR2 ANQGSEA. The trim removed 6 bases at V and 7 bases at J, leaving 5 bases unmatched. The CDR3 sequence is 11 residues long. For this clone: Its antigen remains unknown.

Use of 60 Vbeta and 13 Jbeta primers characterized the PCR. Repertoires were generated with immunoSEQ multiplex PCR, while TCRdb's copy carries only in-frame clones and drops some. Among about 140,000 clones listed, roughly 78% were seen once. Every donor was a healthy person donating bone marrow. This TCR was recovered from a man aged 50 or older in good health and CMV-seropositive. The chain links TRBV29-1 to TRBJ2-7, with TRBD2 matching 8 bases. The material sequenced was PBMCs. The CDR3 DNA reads TGCAGCGTGGCCCGGGGGGGTGAGCAGTACTTC. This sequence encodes CSVARGGEQYF.